This TCR beta chain derives from a study of metastatic and nonmetastatic thyroid tumors. Looking at the study overall: Repertoires were compared across blood and tumor or nodule tissue from malignant and benign thyroid patients.

Under the authors' procedure: A distant-metastasis classifier for papillary thyroid cancer was built using CDR3 differences across clinicopathological groups. With MiXCR, TCRdb reprocessed the PCR reads. The V and J calls, along with clone size, are taken from TCRdb and not from the paper's own processing. The sample has roughly 12,000 clones; approximately 35% are singletons. As to this clone: Its antigen is currently unknown.

No patient received treatment before thyroid surgery. General study results and limits: Reported TCR beta diversity, measured in blood and tumor, was significantly higher for malignant thyroid tumors than for benign nodules.

The V gene lost 4 bases and the J gene lost 1 base, with 7 bases spanning the gap. The length of the CDR3 is 13 residues. The TCR originated in a female donor with papillary thyroid cancer or a benign thyroid nodule (not recorded which). Some clones in this sample may be carry-over from other donors' samples. The rearrangement joins TRBV12-3 or TRBV12-4 to TRBJ1-1; D ambiguous. Material: tumor tissue. The DNA for the CDR3 is TGTGCCAGCAGTTCCCCAGCGAACACTGAAGCTTTCTTT. Translation gives CASSSPANTEAFF.